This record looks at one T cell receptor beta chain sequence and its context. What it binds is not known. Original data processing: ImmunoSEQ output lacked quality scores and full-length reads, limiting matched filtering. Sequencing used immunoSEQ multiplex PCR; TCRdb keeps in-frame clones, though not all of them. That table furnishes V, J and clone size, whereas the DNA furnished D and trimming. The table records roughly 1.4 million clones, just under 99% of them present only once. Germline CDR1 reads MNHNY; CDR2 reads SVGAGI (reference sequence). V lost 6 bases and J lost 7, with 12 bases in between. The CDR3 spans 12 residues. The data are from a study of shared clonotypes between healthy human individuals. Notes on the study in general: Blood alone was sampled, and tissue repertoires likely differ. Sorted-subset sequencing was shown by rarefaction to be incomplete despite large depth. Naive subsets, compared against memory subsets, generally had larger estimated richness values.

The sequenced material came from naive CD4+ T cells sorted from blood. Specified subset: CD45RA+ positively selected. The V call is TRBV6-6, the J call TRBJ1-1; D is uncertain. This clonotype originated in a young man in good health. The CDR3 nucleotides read TGTGCCAGCAGCCTCCGGAACGGTGAAGCTTTCTTT. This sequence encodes CASSLRNGEAFF.